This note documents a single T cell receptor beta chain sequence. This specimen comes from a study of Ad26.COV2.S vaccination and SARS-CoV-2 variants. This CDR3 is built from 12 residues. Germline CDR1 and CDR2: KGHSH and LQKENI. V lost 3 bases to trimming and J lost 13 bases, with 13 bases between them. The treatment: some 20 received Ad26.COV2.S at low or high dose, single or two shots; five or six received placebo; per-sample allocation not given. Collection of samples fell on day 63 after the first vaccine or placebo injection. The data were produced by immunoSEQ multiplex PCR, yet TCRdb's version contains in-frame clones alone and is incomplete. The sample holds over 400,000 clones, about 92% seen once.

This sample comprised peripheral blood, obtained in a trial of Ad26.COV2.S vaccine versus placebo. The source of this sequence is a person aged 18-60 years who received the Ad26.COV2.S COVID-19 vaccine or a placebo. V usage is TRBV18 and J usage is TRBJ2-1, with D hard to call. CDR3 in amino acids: CASSPPVGAQFF. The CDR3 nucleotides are TGTGCCAGCTCACCCCCAGTCGGCGCCCAGTTCTTC.